The next 18 T cell receptor beta chains were all read from a single sample in a study of blood T cell repertoires in COVID-19. This table comes from immunoSEQ multiplex PCR, and its TCRdb copy is limited to in-frame clones, with some not included. The data show around 290,000 clones, just over 90% seen once. The specimen sequenced was peripheral blood. These receptors were taken from a woman aged 30 to 39 with COVID-19, enrolled during active disease.

The CDR3 DNA is TGTGCCAGCAAAGAGTCGGGTCACCCCGGCTACGAGCAGTACTTC. This sequence encodes CASKESGHPGYEQYF. The V and J genes are TRBV19 and TRBJ2-7; D is unclear. The germline gives CDR1 LNHDA, CDR2 SQIVND (reference sequence). This CDR3 is built from 15 residues. Trimming took 9 bases from V and 3 from J, leaving 21 bases between them.

The chain couples TRBV2 to TRBJ2-7; 7 positions agree with TRBD2. The V gene's germline CDR1 is SNHLY and CDR2 FYNNEI. V dropped 10 bases and J dropped 5; count of bases not matched to a gene: 14. This CDR3 contains 14 residues. CDR3 in amino acids: CATSRREGQDEQYF. The CDR3 nucleotides are TGTGCCACCTCACGGAGGGAGGGCCAAGACGAGCAGTACTTC.

V is TRBV2 and J is TRBJ1-1; TRBD1 is a possible D gene (5 bases). V lost 8 bases, J lost 1 base, and 17 bases lay in between. Germline CDR1 and CDR2: SNHLY and FYNNEI. The CDR3 covers 15 residues. The CDR3: CASSGERDPNTEAFF. DNA of the CDR3: TGTGCCAGCTCGGGGGAAAGGGACCCGAACACTGAAGCTTTCTTT. The full variable domain, its missing parts supplied by reference TRBV2 and TRBJ1-1, is EPEVTQTPSHQVTQMGQEVILRCVPISNHLYFYWYRQILGQKVEFLVSFYNNEISEKSEIFDDQFSVERPDGSNFTLKIRSTKLEDSAMYFCASSGERDPNTEAFFGQGTRLTVV.

This clone was seen repeatedly, ten times or more. The chain uses TRBV7-2 and TRBJ2-7, with 10 bases matching TRBD2. Trimming took 1 base from V and 2 from J; bases not matched to a gene: 8. Germline CDR1 is SGHTA and CDR2 is FQGNSA. The CDR3 extends over 17 amino acids. This CDR3 is CASSLGSGLAGAYEQYF. The CDR3 DNA sequence: TGTGCCAGCAGCTTAGGTAGCGGGCTAGCGGGAGCCTACGAGCAGTACTTC.

The chain has TRBV19 and TRBJ1-6; tentatively, D is TRBD1 (6 bases). The V gene lost 1 base and the J gene lost 6 bases, with 13 bases spanning the gap. The CDR3 covers 16 residues. Germline V gene lookup returns CDR1 LNHDA and CDR2 SQIVND (reference sequence). This CDR3 is CASSIAAGGPNSPLHF. In DNA, the CDR3 is TGTGCCAGTAGTATAGCGGCGGGGGGCCCTAATTCACCCCTCCACTTT.

The chain employs TRBV18 and TRBJ2-7; 7 nucleotides match TRBD2. Germline trimming cut 6 bases from V and 4 bases from J; bases unmatched to any gene: 24. Germline CDR1 KGHSH, CDR2 LQKENI. This CDR3 spans 19 amino acids. CDR3 DNA sequence: TGTGCCAGCTCCCCTTTGACACGGGGCTCGGCGGGAGTCCCATACGAGCAGTACTTC. Amino acids: CASSPLTRGSAGVPYEQYF. The variable domain in full, with the rest retrieved from reference TRBV18 and TRBJ2-7, is NAGVMQNPRHLVRRRGQEARLRCSPMKGHSHVYWYRQLPEEGLKFMVYLQKENIIDESGMPKERFSAEFPKEGPSILRIQQVVRGDSAAYFCASSPLTRGSAGVPYEQYFGPGTRLTVT.

This chain connects TRBV5-1 to TRBJ2-7, with 7 bases lining up with TRBD2. CDR3 size: 17 residues. Germline V lookup: CDR1 SGHRS, CDR2 YFSETQ. V shed 2 bases, J shed 0 bases, and the junction held 11 bases outside the gene matches. Here the CDR3 DNA reads TGCGCCAGCAGCTTACGACGCGGGGGAGAAAGCTCCTACGAGCAGTACTTC. This encodes CASSLRRGGESSYEQYF. The full variable domain, completed using reference TRBV5-1 and TRBJ2-7, is KAGVTQTPRYLIKTRGQQVTLSCSPISGHRSVSWYQQTPGQGLQFLFEYFSETQRNKGNFPGRFSGRQFSNSRSEMNVSTLELGDSALYLCASSLRRGGESSYEQYFGPGTRLTVT.

J is TRBJ2-2 and V is TRBV19; 14 bases fit TRBD2. This CDR3 comprises 15 residues. V lost 3 bases to trimming and J lost 6 bases; unmatched junction nucleotides: 0. CDR1 is LNHDA, CDR2 SQIVND, per germline (reference sequence). The CDR3 is CASSMTSGRAGELFF. DNA of the CDR3: TGTGCCAGTAGTATGACTAGCGGGAGGGCCGGGGAGCTGTTTTTT.

This clone occurred once. The V gene is TRBV19, the J gene TRBJ1-5; 7 bases align to TRBD1. This CDR3 is built from 16 residues. CDR1 is LNHDA, CDR2 SQIVND, per germline (reference sequence). V gave up 0 bases and J gave up 3 bases; unmatched junction bases: 5. The CDR3 loop is CASSIEHGQVNQPQHF. CDR3 nucleotide sequence: TGTGCCAGTAGTATAGAACATGGACAGGTCAATCAGCCCCAGCATTTT.

This chain links TRBV7-9 with TRBJ1-2; D unclear. The CDR3 runs 13 residues. V lost 5 bases and J lost 4, with 11 bases in between. The germline V gene has CDR1 SEHNR and CDR2 FQNEAQ (reference sequence). CDR3 DNA sequence: TGTGCCAGCAGCCCCTCTTCTGTCTATGGCTACACCTTC. Protein: CASSPSSVYGYTF.

The chain carries TRBV5-4 and TRBJ2-1; TRBD2 matches 9 bases. Germline loops: CDR1 SGHNT, CDR2 YYREEE (reference sequence). CDR3 size: 15 residues. The ends lost 4 bases at V and 5 bases at J; junction bases unmatched: 7. The CDR3 loop reads CASSVGLAGNNEQFF. The CDR3 DNA reads TGTGCCAGCAGCGTGGGGCTAGCGGGAAACAATGAGCAGTTCTTC.

The chain carries TRBV11-3 and TRBJ2-1; 8 bases agree with TRBD2. The ends lost 2 bases at V and 8 bases at J; junction bases unmatched: 8. The CDR3 covers 15 residues. Germline CDR1 and CDR2: SGHNT and YENEEA. The CDR3 nucleotides read TGTGCCAGCAGCTTATCTGGGACTAGTAGATATGAGCAGTTCTTC. Its protein is CASSLSGTSRYEQFF.

This chain connects TRBV2 to TRBJ2-1; D is perhaps TRBD1 (5 bases). The V end was cut by 0 bases, the J end by 9 bases, with 12 bases between. The CDR3 covers 14 residues. Germline CDR1 is SNHLY and CDR2 is FYNNEI. The CDR3 sequence: CASSEAPAGPEQFF. The CDR3 DNA reads as TGTGCCAGCAGTGAAGCCCCGGCAGGGCCTGAGCAGTTCTTC.

The V and J genes are TRBV5-6 and TRBJ2-2; 8 positions agree with TRBD2. V lost 1 base and J lost 5; bases outside the gene matches: 7. This CDR3 is 16 amino acids long. Germline assignment: CDR1 SGHDT and CDR2 YYEEEE. CDR3 in amino acids: CASSLRGRPTTGELFF. In DNA form, the CDR3 reads TGTGCCAGCAGCTTGCGCGGGAGGCCCACTACCGGGGAGCTGTTTTTT.

The rearrangement links TRBV12-5 to TRBJ2-5; TRBD1 is a possible D gene (5 bases). This CDR3 has 14 amino acids. The V gene lost 1 base and the J gene lost 1 base, with 7 bases spanning the gap. Germline loops: CDR1 LGHNT, CDR2 FRNRAP. The CDR3 DNA is TGTGCTAGTGGTTTGGGACAGCCCCAAGAGACCCAGTACTTC. Protein: CASGLGQPQETQYF.

This chain uses TRBV6-5 with TRBJ2-5; 14 bases fit TRBD2. Germline lookup yields CDR1 MNHEY and CDR2 SVGAGI. V dropped 5 bases and J dropped 5; count of bases not matched to a gene: 4. The CDR3 has 15 amino acids. CDR3 region: CASSQGLAGEETQYF. In DNA, the CDR3 is TGTGCCAGCAGTCAGGGACTAGCGGGAGAGGAGACCCAGTACTTC.

This clone has a single count. The chain employs TRBV2 and TRBJ1-4, with D possibly matching TRBD1 (5 bases). Trimming removed 4 bases from V and 5 bases from J, with 5 bases in between. Germline loops: CDR1 SNHLY, CDR2 FYNNEI. The CDR3 is 12 amino acids. CDR3 in DNA: TGTGCCAGCAGTGGGACAAATGAAAAACTGTTTTTT. Its translation: CASSGTNEKLFF.

This clone was observed a handful of times. V gene TRBV5-4 combines with J gene TRBJ1-2; 7 bases fit TRBD1. Germline V CDR1 and CDR2: SGHNT, YYREEE (reference sequence). The CDR3 contains 14 residues. The J segment lost 0 bases and the V segment lost 4 bases, leaving 3 bases of the junction unmatched. Written as DNA, the CDR3 is TGTGCCAGCAGCCCTGGACAGGCTAACTATGGCTACACCTTC. The encoded protein is CASSPGQANYGYTF.